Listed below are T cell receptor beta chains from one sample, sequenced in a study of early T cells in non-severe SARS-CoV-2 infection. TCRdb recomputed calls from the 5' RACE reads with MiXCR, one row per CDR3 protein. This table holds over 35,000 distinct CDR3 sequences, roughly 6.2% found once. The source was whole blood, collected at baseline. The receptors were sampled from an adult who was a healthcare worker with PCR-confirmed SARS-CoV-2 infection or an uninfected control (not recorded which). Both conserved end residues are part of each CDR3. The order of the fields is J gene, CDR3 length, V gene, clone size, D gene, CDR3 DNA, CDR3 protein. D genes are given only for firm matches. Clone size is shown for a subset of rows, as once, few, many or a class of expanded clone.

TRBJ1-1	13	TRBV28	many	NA	TGTGCCAGCATGGGCAGCTTGAACACTGAAGCTTTCTTT	CASMGSLNTEAFF
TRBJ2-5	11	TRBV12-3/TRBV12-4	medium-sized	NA	TGTGCCAGCAGTTTACAAGAGACCCAGTACTTC	CASSLQETQYF
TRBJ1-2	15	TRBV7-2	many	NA	TGTGCCAGCAGCTTAGCGAGGGACATGCGCATTGGCTACACCTTC	CASSLARDMRIGYTF
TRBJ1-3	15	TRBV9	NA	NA	TGTACCAGCAGCGTAGGTACGAGCTCTGGAAACACCATATATTTT	CTSSVGTSSGNTIYF
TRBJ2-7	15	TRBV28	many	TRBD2	TGTGCCAGCAGTACAGCGGGGGGCTCTTTCTACGAGCAGTACTTC	CASSTAGGSFYEQYF
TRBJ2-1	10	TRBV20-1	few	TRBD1	TGCAGTGCTGGGGACAGTGCGCAGTTCTTC	CSAGDSAQFF
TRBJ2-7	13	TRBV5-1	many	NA	TGCGCCAGCAGCTTGTACCGGTCCTACGAGCAGTACTTC	CASSLYRSYEQYF
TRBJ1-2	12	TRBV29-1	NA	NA	TGCAGCTTGTACAGGGAGGGCTATGGCTACACCTTC	CSLYREGYGYTF
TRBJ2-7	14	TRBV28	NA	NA	TGTGCCAGCGGATCCGGGACCTCTCCCTACGAGCAGTACTTC	CASGSGTSPYEQYF
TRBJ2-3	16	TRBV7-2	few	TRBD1	TGTGCCAGCAGCTCTAGGAGGACAGGAAGCACAGATACGCAGTATTTT	CASSSRRTGSTDTQYF
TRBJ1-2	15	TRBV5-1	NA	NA	TGCGCCAGCAGCCTAAGAGGGGATCATAACTATGGCTACACCTTC	CASSLRGDHNYGYTF
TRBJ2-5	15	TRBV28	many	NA	TGTGCCAGCAGTTTACTCCGGGACAACCAAGAGACCCAGTACTTC	CASSLLRDNQETQYF
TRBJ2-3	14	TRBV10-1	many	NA	TGCGCCAGCAGTGAGGGCGGGTTAAAGGATACGCAGTATTTT	CASSEGGLKDTQYF
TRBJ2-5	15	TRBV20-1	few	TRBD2	TGCAGTGCTAGAGATTTACTAGCGGGGCAAGAGACCCAGTACTTC	CSARDLLAGQETQYF
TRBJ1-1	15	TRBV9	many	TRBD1	TGTGCCAGCACCCCAACCGGGACAGCGAACACTGAAGCTTTCTTT	CASTPTGTANTEAFF
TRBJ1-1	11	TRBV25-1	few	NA	TGTGCCAGCAAGGAAAACACTGAAGCTTTCTTT	CASKENTEAFF
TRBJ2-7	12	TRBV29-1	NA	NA	TGCAGCGTTGAATCTGAAGCCTACGAGCAGTACTTC	CSVESEAYEQYF
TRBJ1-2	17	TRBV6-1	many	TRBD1	TGTGCCACTCATCCTGGGACAGGGGGAGGTAGAGTCTATGGCTACACCTTC	CATHPGTGGGRVYGYTF
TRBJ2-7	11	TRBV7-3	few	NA	TGTGCCAGCAGCTCACACTACGAGCAGTACTTC	CASSSHYEQYF
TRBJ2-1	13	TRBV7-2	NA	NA	TGTGCCAGCAGCTTAGCTATGTACAATGAGCAGTTCTTC	CASSLAMYNEQFF
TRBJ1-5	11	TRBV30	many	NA	TGTGCCTGGAGATCGGACGTGCCCCAGCATTTT	CAWRSDVPQHF
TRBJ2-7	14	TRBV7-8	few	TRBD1	TGTGCCAGCAACCCGGGACAGGCACTCTACGAGCAGTACTTC	CASNPGQALYEQYF
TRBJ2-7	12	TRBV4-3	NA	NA	TGCGCCAGCAGCCAAGTCTTTTACGAGCAGTACTTC	CASSQVFYEQYF
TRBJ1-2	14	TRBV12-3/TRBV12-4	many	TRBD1	TGTGCCAGCAGAGCCGGGACAGGGGGCTATGGCTACACCTTC	CASRAGTGGYGYTF
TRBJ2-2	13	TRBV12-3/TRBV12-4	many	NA	TGTGCCAGCAGCCCAGAGGGATACGGGGAGCTGTTTTTT	CASSPEGYGELFF
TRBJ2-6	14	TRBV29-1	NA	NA	TGCAGCGTTGGAGGGGAGTCTGGGGCCAACGTCCTGACTTTC	CSVGGESGANVLTF
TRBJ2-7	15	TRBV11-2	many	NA	TGTGCCAGCAGCCGGAAGCAAGGGGGATCCTACGAGCAGTACTTC	CASSRKQGGSYEQYF
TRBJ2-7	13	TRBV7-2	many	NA	TGTGCCAGCAGCCACTATGGGGCCTACGAGCAGTACTTC	CASSHYGAYEQYF
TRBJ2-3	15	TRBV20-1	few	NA	TGCAGTGCTAGGGGTTTCGGGACGAGCACAGATACGCAGTATTTT	CSARGFGTSTDTQYF
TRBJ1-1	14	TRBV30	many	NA	TGTGCCTGGATGCGGGGAGGACGGAACACTGAAGCTTTCTTT	CAWMRGGRNTEAFF
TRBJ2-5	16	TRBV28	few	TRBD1	TGTGCCAGCAGAAATGACAGGGGCCAAGTGCGGGAGACCCAGTACTTC	CASRNDRGQVRETQYF
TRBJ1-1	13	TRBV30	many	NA	TGTGCCTGGAGTTGGACAACCTCGAGTGAAGCTTTCTTT	CAWSWTTSSEAFF
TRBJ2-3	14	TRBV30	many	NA	TGTGCCTGGGGGCAGGGTTTCAGCACAGATACGCAGTATTTT	CAWGQGFSTDTQYF
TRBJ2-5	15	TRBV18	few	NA	TGTGCCAGCACGAGGACGGAGCCACCTCGGGAGACCCAGTACTTC	CASTRTEPPRETQYF
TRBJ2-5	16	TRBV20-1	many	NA	TGCAGTGCCTCGCCGGACCGGGGGGCGGGCCAAGAGACCCAGTACTTC	CSASPDRGAGQETQYF
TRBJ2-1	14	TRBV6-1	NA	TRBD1	TGTGCCGGCAACGACAGGGCTTCTTACAATGAGCAGTTCTTC	CAGNDRASYNEQFF
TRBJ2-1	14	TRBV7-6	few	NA	TGTGCCAGCAGCCCACCCACACAGGGTGATGAGCAGTTCTTC	CASSPPTQGDEQFF
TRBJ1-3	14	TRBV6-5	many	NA	TGTGCCAGCAGTCCCGCGGGTTGGGGAAACACCATATATTTT	CASSPAGWGNTIYF
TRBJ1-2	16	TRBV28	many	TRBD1	TGTGCCAGCAGTTTAGTGTTGCGACAGGGTTACTATGGCTACACCTTC	CASSLVLRQGYYGYTF
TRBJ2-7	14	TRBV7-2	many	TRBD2	TGTGCCAGCAGCCCTGGAGCCGGGACTACGGAGCAGTACTTC	CASSPGAGTTEQYF
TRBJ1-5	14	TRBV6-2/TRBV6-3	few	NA	TGTGCCAGCAGTTACGTGGAGAGCAATCAGCCCCAGCATTTT	CASSYVESNQPQHF
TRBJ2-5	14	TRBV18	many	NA	TGTGCCAGCTCACCACCGTGGCACAAAGAGACCCAGTACTTC	CASSPPWHKETQYF
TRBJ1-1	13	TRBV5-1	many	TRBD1	TGCGCCAGCAGCTCGGGACAGCACACTGAAGCTTTCTTT	CASSSGQHTEAFF
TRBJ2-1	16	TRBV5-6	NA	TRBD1	TGTGCCAGCAGCTTGGGAGGGACAGGAGTCTACAATGAGCAGTCCTTC	CASSLGGTGVYNEQSF
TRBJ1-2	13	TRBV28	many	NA	TGTGCCAGCAGTTTTGGAAGCAACTATGGCTACACCTTC	CASSFGSNYGYTF